One and the same sample provided the 16 T cell receptor beta chains below, sequenced in a study of T cell responses to AZD1222 COVID-19 vaccine. Assay: immunoSEQ multiplex PCR; the TCRdb copy retains only in-frame clones and omits some. The sample has 55,000 to 75,000 clones, 85% to 90% seen once. The starting material was peripheral blood, obtained on day 0 of AZD1222 vaccination. Receptors were obtained from an adult in good health.

The V call is TRBV10-3, the J call TRBJ2-1, with 10 bases that match TRBD2. CDR1 and CDR2 from the germline V gene are ENHRY and SYGVKD. The CDR3 runs to 14 residues. Unmatched junction bases numbered 4, after V lost 8 bases and J lost 3 bases. CDR3: CAIGGTSDYNEQFF. CDR3 DNA: TGTGCCATCGGCGGGACTAGCGACTACAATGAGCAGTTCTTC.

The V call is TRBV28, the J call TRBJ2-3, with 8 bases identical to TRBD2. V gave up 2 bases and J gave up 0 bases; unmatched junction bases: 7. Germline lookup yields CDR1 MDHEN and CDR2 SYDVKM. The CDR3 length is 17 residues. CDR3 amino acids: CASSLDTSGLSTDTQYF. The CDR3 DNA sequence: TGTGCCAGCAGTTTAGACACTAGCGGTTTAAGCACAGATACGCAGTATTTT.

The table lists this clone with a count of one. This chain connects TRBV5-1 to TRBJ1-1; no firm D call. The CDR3 loop spans 13 amino acids. The V gene's germline CDR1 is SGHRS and CDR2 YFSETQ. V was shortened by 0 bases and J by 2 bases, with 5 bases between the two germline ends. The CDR3 spells CASSLGGNTEAFF. The CDR3 nucleotides read TGCGCCAGCAGCTTGGGAGGAAACACTGAAGCTTTCTTT.

This clone showed up just once. The chain recombines TRBV2 with TRBJ2-1, with 10 bases matching TRBD2. Losses at the gene ends were 8 bases for V and 4 bases for J; bases not matched to a gene: 8. This CDR3 has 15 amino acids. Looked up from germline, CDR1 is SNHLY and CDR2 is FYNNEI. The CDR3 DNA is TGTGCCAGCCGGAAACTAGCGGGACCATACAATGAGCAGTTCTTC. It encodes CASRKLAGPYNEQFF.

The V gene is TRBV27, the J gene TRBJ2-3; TRBD2 agrees at 9 bases. The V gene end was trimmed by 6 bases and the J gene end by 1 base; junction bases not matched to a gene: 11. The CDR3 contains 17 residues. The germline V gene encodes CDR1 MNHEY and CDR2 SMNVEV (reference sequence). CDR3 sequence reads: CASSLWGGTSRTDTQYF. The DNA of the CDR3 is TGTGCCAGCAGCTTGTGGGGGGGGACTAGCCGCACAGATACGCAGTATTTT.

This clone was picked up one time. This chain links TRBV19 with TRBJ2-2, with D possibly being TRBD2 (6 bases). The CDR3 is made up of 15 amino acids. V shed 3 bases and J shed 5 bases, with 13 bases lying between them. Germline loops: CDR1 LNHDA, CDR2 SQIVND (reference sequence). The CDR3 loop is CASSMRRGKTGELFF. The CDR3 DNA follows: TGTGCCAGTAGTATGAGGAGGGGAAAGACCGGGGAGCTGTTTTTT.

The rearrangement uses TRBV6-2 or TRBV6-3 and TRBJ2-1, with 13 bases matching TRBD2. Germline V gives CDR1 MNHEY, CDR2 SVGEGT. The CDR3 totals 16 residues. Trimming took 4 bases from V and 7 from J; bases not matched to a gene: 7. The CDR3 sequence is CASSFTGTSGTNEQFF. The CDR3, as DNA: TGTGCCAGCAGTTTTACAGGGACTAGCGGGACAAATGAGCAGTTCTTC.

V is TRBV15 and J is TRBJ2-2; D possibly uses TRBD1 or TRBD2 (5 bases each). V lost 9 bases and J lost 3, with 14 bases in between. The CDR3 spans 14 residues. Germline V lookup: CDR1 LNHNV, CDR2 YYDKDF (reference sequence). The CDR3 DNA reads TGTGCCACTAAGCTAGGGACCGACACCGGGGAGCTGTTTTTT. It encodes CATKLGTDTGELFF.

This chain connects TRBV6-6 to TRBJ1-1; 10 nucleotides line up with TRBD1. Germline CDR1 is MNHNY and CDR2 is SVGAGI (reference sequence). Germline trimming cut 6 bases from V and 1 base from J; bases unmatched to any gene: 2. This CDR3 has 14 amino acids. Written as DNA, the CDR3 is TGTGCCAGCAGCCGGGACAGGGGGAACACTGAAGCTTTCTTT. It encodes CASSRDRGNTEAFF.

The chain recombines TRBV27 with TRBJ2-1; TRBD2 agrees at 14 bases. Germline lookup yields CDR1 MNHEY and CDR2 SMNVEV (reference sequence). J was trimmed by 3 bases and V by 3 bases; bases with no gene match: 7. The length of the CDR3 is 18 residues. The CDR3 nucleotides are TGTGCCAGCAGTTTGGGCGGGACTAGCGGGAGAATCTACAATGAGCAGTTCTTC. This encodes CASSLGGTSGRIYNEQFF.

The chain uses TRBV7-2 and TRBJ2-5; D perhaps matches TRBD2 (6 bases). Germline V gene data show CDR1 as SGHTA and CDR2 as FQGNSA. V was pared by 2 bases and J by 0 bases, with 22 bases between. CDR3 length: 19 residues. The CDR3 protein is CASSLYIWVGSANQETQYF. CDR3 nucleotide sequence: TGTGCCAGCAGCTTATACATTTGGGTCGGGAGTGCGAACCAAGAGACCCAGTACTTC.

V is TRBV5-1 and J is TRBJ1-1, with D uncertain. Per the germline V gene, CDR1 is SGHRS and CDR2 is YFSETQ. V dropped 1 base and J dropped 1 base, with 11 bases sitting between them. CDR3 length: 15 residues. The CDR3 DNA reads TGCGCCAGCAGCTTGATTCCGGGCCAGAACACTGAAGCTTTCTTT. Amino acids: CASSLIPGQNTEAFF.

The gene calls are TRBV5-6 and TRBJ1-6; the match to TRBD1 covers 7 bases. The CDR3 consists of 17 residues. The germline CDR1 and CDR2 sequences are SGHDT and YYEEEE. With 2 bases clipped from V and 0 bases from J, the junction kept 5 bases outside the gene matches. The CDR3 is CASSFGTASSYNSPLHF. For the CDR3, the DNA is TGTGCCAGCAGCTTTGGGACAGCTAGCTCCTATAATTCACCCCTCCACTTT.

This clone was seen only once. J is TRBJ1-2 and V is TRBV25-1, with D unresolved. CDR1 is MGHDK, CDR2 SYGVNS, per germline. The CDR3 loop spans 16 amino acids. The germline V and J ends were trimmed by 1 base and 2 bases, with 14 bases remaining between them. The CDR3 loop reads CASSESPTAQNYGYTF. CDR3 bases: TGTGCCAGCAGTGAATCTCCTACAGCGCAGAACTATGGCTACACCTTC.

This chain joins TRBV15 and TRBJ1-1; no reliable D call. V shed 0 bases and J shed 0 bases, with 8 bases lying between them. Per the germline V gene, CDR1 is LNHNV and CDR2 is YYDKDF (reference sequence). CDR3 length: 15 amino acids. CDR3 nucleotide sequence: TGTGCCACCAGCAGAGATCCCGGGTTGAACACTGAAGCTTTCTTT. It codes for CATSRDPGLNTEAFF.

This sequence joins TRBV19 and TRBJ1-6; tentatively, D is TRBD1 (6 bases). The germline gives CDR1 LNHDA, CDR2 SQIVND (reference sequence). The CDR3 is 15 amino acids. In DNA form, the CDR3 reads TGTGCTTCCCGACCGGGGGGGGCCCAGAATTCACCCCTCCACTTT. Translated, it gives CASRPGGAQNSPLHF. Combining the CDR3 with reference TRBV19 and TRBJ1-6 gives the whole variable domain DGGITQSPKYLFRKEGQNVTLSCEQNLNHDAMYWYRQDPGQGLRLIYYSQIVNDFQKGDIAEGYSVSREKKESFPLTVTSAQKNPTAFYLCASRPGGAQNSPLHFGNGTRLTVT.